Below, one T cell receptor (beta chain) is given with its context. Germline-derived CDR1 and CDR2 are SGHAT and FQNNGV. The J segment lost 4 bases and the V segment lost 5 bases, leaving 12 bases of the junction unmatched. The CDR3 is made up of 16 amino acids. Here immunoSEQ multiplex PCR was the method, and the copy in TCRdb shows in-frame clones only, minus some. In the table there are 100,000 to 150,000 clones, 88% of which are singletons. The sample belongs to a study of cytomegalovirus exposure and HLA in healthy donors. Sequencing was performed on PBMCs. This TCR was sampled from a man aged 25-45 years in good health and CMV-seronegative. The chain has TRBV11-2 and TRBJ1-2; TRBD1 aligns across 8 bases. CDR3 nucleotide sequence: TGTGCCAGCAGCCCTCATGGGACAGGCAGAGCCTATGGCTACACCTTC. As protein: CASSPHGTGRAYGYTF.